This T cell receptor (beta chain) came from a study of Ad26.COV2.S vaccination and SARS-CoV-2 variants. Overall study context: The vaccine Ad26.COV2.S was put into the muscle once, or twice with 56 days between.

The treatment is: some 20 received Ad26.COV2.S at low or high dose, single or two shots; several received placebo; per-sample allocation not given. Day 63 following the first vaccine or placebo injection was when the samples were taken. Only in-frame clones appear in the TCRdb table, and some are missing; sequencing was by immunoSEQ multiplex PCR. The sample carries 320,000 or so clones, almost 90% recorded once. CDR3 length equals 13 residues. V shed 2 bases and J shed 7 bases, with 12 bases lying between them. Germline V lookup: CDR1 MNHEY, CDR2 SVGEGT. This rearrangement joins TRBV6-2 or TRBV6-3 to TRBJ2-7; D is unclear. This clonotype was sampled from a person between 18 and 65 years old who received the Ad26.COV2.S COVID-19 vaccine or a placebo. The sequencing here drew on peripheral blood, taken in a trial of Ad26.COV2.S vaccine versus placebo. The CDR3 DNA is TGTGCCAGCAGTTACGCAGACTTCGCTGAGCAGTACGTC. Translating it yields CASSYADFAEQYV.